Following are 10 T cell receptor beta chains from one sample sequenced in a study of blood T cell repertoires in COVID-19. Sequencing used immunoSEQ multiplex PCR; TCRdb keeps in-frame clones, though not all of them. This sample has 250,000 to 300,000 clones; 85% to 90% occur once, and the top ten carry approximately 6%. The sample consisted of peripheral blood. The receptor source for this set is a woman aged 45-59 years with COVID-19, enrolled during active disease.

The chain couples TRBV4-1 to TRBJ1-1, with 7 nucleotides matching TRBD1. Trimming took 4 bases from V and 6 from J; bases not matched to a gene: 14. Germline CDR1 is MGHRA and CDR2 is YSYEKL. The CDR3 runs to 16 residues. CDR3 region: CASSPRHNRGPPEAFF. The CDR3 DNA follows: TGCGCCAGCAGCCCGAGGCATAACAGGGGACCCCCTGAAGCTTTCTTT.

The rearrangement uses TRBV6-2 or TRBV6-3 and TRBJ2-2, with 9 bases identical to TRBD2. The CDR3 is made up of 16 amino acids. Germline V gives CDR1 MNHEY, CDR2 SVGEGT. Trimming removed 5 bases from V and 2 bases from J; junction bases left unmatched: 6. The CDR3 nucleotides are TGTGCCAGCAGTGGGATAGCGGGAGTAAACACCGGGGAGCTGTTTTTT. Its translation is CASSGIAGVNTGELFF.

J is TRBJ2-7 and V is TRBV6-5; possible D gene TRBD1, 6 bases. Trimming shortened V by 10 bases and J by 2 bases, and 15 bases separated the two germline ends. Germline V CDR1 and CDR2: MNHEY, SVGAGI. The CDR3 is 13 residues long. CDR3 amino acids: CATDRTDTYEQYF. The CDR3 DNA sequence: TGTGCCACCGATAGGACAGATACCTACGAGCAGTACTTC.

For the CDR3, the DNA is TGTGCCAGTAGTAGGACAGCAACTAATGAAAAACTGTTTTTT. Translation gives CASSRTATNEKLFF. The rearrangement links TRBV19 to TRBJ1-4, with D perhaps TRBD1 (6 bases). The germline gives CDR1 LNHDA, CDR2 SQIVND (reference sequence). Trimming took 4 bases from V and 0 from J, leaving 6 bases between them. The CDR3 runs to 14 residues.

In this sample, this clone turned up once. The chain recombines TRBV6-6 with TRBJ1-5; 9 bases agree with TRBD1. The V and J ends lost 5 bases and 4 bases, in that order; junction bases with no gene match: 6. Germline assignment: CDR1 MNHNY and CDR2 SVGAGI (reference sequence). The CDR3 covers 15 residues. Here the CDR3 DNA reads TGTGCCAGCAGTCCCACAGGACAGGGGAATCAGCCCCAGCATTTT. It specifies CASSPTGQGNQPQHF.

The V and J genes are TRBV2 and TRBJ2-5; D possibly corresponds to TRBD2 (5 bases). Germline-derived CDR1 and CDR2 are SNHLY and FYNNEI. The CDR3 is made up of 15 amino acids. Deletions cut 5 bases from V and 1 base from J, with 14 bases between. The CDR3 protein is CASSSGGLAQETQYF. DNA for the CDR3: TGTGCCAGCAGTTCAGGAGGCCTAGCCCAAGAGACCCAGTACTTC.

This rearrangement joins TRBV3-1 (or the pseudogene TRBV3-2) to TRBJ2-4; 7 bases align to TRBD1. CDR1 and CDR2 from the germline V gene are LGHDT and YNNKEL (reference sequence). After removal of 1 base from V and 6 bases from J, the junction contained 15 bases not matched to a gene. CDR3 length: 18 amino acids. CDR3: CASSQGPWGTALGNIQYF. The CDR3 nucleotides are TGTGCCAGCAGCCAAGGCCCCTGGGGGACAGCTCTCGGAAACATTCAGTACTTC.

This clone was recorded once. The V and J genes are TRBV5-1 and TRBJ2-7; D gene ambiguous. CDR3 length: 13 amino acids. The germline CDR1 and CDR2 sequences are SGHRS and YFSETQ. V dropped 0 bases and J dropped 0 bases, with 4 bases sitting between them. The CDR3 DNA sequence: TGCGCCAGCAGCTTGGCCGTCTCCTACGAGCAGTACTTC. Amino acid sequence: CASSLAVSYEQYF.

This clone was detected only a few times. V and J are TRBV19 and TRBJ2-1; TRBD1 matches at 11 bases. Per the germline V gene, CDR1 is LNHDA and CDR2 is SQIVND (reference sequence). This CDR3 contains 15 residues. The V and J ends lost 6 bases and 6 bases, in that order; junction bases with no gene match: 7. CDR3 region: CASRGTGQGVNEQFF. The CDR3 region has the DNA TGTGCCAGTAGAGGAACGGGACAGGGGGTCAATGAGCAGTTCTTC.

CDR3 protein: CASKPTSGVYNEQFF. In nucleotides, the CDR3 is TGTGCCAGCAAACCGACTAGCGGAGTATACAATGAGCAGTTCTTC. The genes are TRBV6-5 and TRBJ2-1; 9 bases agree with TRBD2. This CDR3 contains 15 residues. CDR1 MNHEY and CDR2 SVGAGI come from the germline V gene. J was trimmed by 4 bases and V by 7 bases; bases with no gene match: 8.